The 31 T cell receptor beta chains in this list originate from one sample, sequenced in a study of T-cell memory formation after mild COVID-19. TCRdb re-called the 5' RACE reads with MiXCR, one entry per CDR3 protein. This sample has 560,000 or so distinct CDR3 sequences; around 16% occur once, and the top ten carry about 7.4%. Sequencing input: PBMCs or a T cell subset sorted from them (not recorded which). The receptors stem from an adult woman who had mild COVID-19 (a few samples of this study predate the infection). Cell type and time point are not known.

The chain combines TRBV5-1 with TRBJ1-2, with 8 bases that match TRBD1. J lost 8 bases, V lost 1 base, and 7 bases had no gene match. Germline values: CDR1 SGHRS, CDR2 YFSETQ. The CDR3 extends over 14 amino acids. DNA of the CDR3: TGCGCCAGCAGCTTGCGACCAGGGGGCGACGGCTACACCTTC. Translation: CASSLRPGGDGYTF. Combining the CDR3 with reference TRBV5-1 and TRBJ1-2 gives the whole variable domain KAGVTQTPRYLIKTRGQQVTLSCSPISGHRSVSWYQQTPGQGLQFLFEYFSETQRNKGNFPGRFSGRQFSNSRSEMNVSTLELGDSALYLCASSLRPGGDGYTFGSGTRLTVV.

This sequence joins TRBV20-1 and TRBJ2-3, with D possibly called TRBD1 or TRBD2 (5 bases each). Trimming stripped 0 bases from V and 0 bases from J, with 10 bases between. CDR3 length: 15 residues. Germline lookup yields CDR1 DFQATT and CDR2 SNEGSKA (reference sequence). The CDR3 region is CSARDHGGSTDTQYF. DNA for the CDR3: TGCAGTGCTAGAGATCATGGGGGTAGCACAGATACGCAGTATTTT.

This chain uses TRBV5-1 with TRBJ2-5, with 12 bases lining up with TRBD1. V was clipped by 0 bases and J by 3 bases; unmatched bases: 9. Germline-derived CDR1 and CDR2 are SGHRS and YFSETQ. The CDR3 spans 18 residues. CDR3: CASSLDGTGGFSEETQYF. The CDR3 DNA reads as TGCGCCAGCAGCTTGGATGGGACAGGGGGCTTTTCAGAAGAGACCCAGTACTTC. Using reference TRBV5-1 and TRBJ2-5 for the parts outside the CDR3, the full variable domain is KAGVTQTPRYLIKTRGQQVTLSCSPISGHRSVSWYQQTPGQGLQFLFEYFSETQRNKGNFPGRFSGRQFSNSRSEMNVSTLELGDSALYLCASSLDGTGGFSEETQYFGPGTRLLVL.

This clonotype turned up a few times. The CDR3 here is CASSDPPGLGDYGYTF. The CDR3 DNA is TGTGCCAGCAGCGACCCTCCAGGATTGGGGGACTATGGCTACACCTTC. The rearrangement joins TRBV7-9 to TRBJ1-2, with a possible D match to TRBD1 (5 bases). The CDR3 is made up of 16 amino acids. Germline CDR1 and CDR2: SEHNR and FQNEAQ (reference sequence). The germline V and J ends were trimmed by 5 bases and 3 bases, with 19 bases remaining between them.

The rearrangement links TRBV12-3 or TRBV12-4 to TRBJ2-1, with 8 bases that match TRBD1. This CDR3 comprises 15 residues. The V segment lost 9 bases and the J segment 5 bases; nucleotides outside the gene matches: 12. The CDR3: CASKFQGARNNEQFF. The CDR3 bases are TGTGCCAGTAAATTCCAGGGGGCAAGGAACAATGAGCAGTTCTTC.

This clonotype was observed once. The J gene is TRBJ2-3, the V gene TRBV24-1; D unclear. CDR1 is KGHDR and CDR2 is SFDVKD in the germline V gene. There are 16 residues in the CDR3. Trimming removed 4 bases at V and 4 bases at J, with 17 bases between. DNA of the CDR3: TGTGCCACCAGTGACCCCCGGGCCCCGAGATCAGATACGCAGTATTTT. Protein product: CATSDPRAPRSDTQYF.

The V and J genes are TRBV6-6 and TRBJ2-2; possible D gene TRBD2, 6 bases. Trimming took off 1 base at V and 0 bases at J, with 6 bases between the two ends. The CDR3 is made up of 15 amino acids. Per the germline V gene, CDR1 is MNHNY and CDR2 is SVGAGI (reference sequence). The CDR3 reads CASSYLAANTGELFF. The CDR3 nucleotides are TGTGCCAGCAGTTACTTAGCGGCGAACACCGGGGAGCTGTTTTTT.

The V call is TRBV13, the J call TRBJ1-6, with D possibly being TRBD1 (5 bases). Germline values: CDR1 PRHDT, CDR2 FYEKMQ (reference sequence). The CDR3 runs 14 residues. V was clipped by 4 bases and J by 12 bases, with 16 bases between them. The CDR3 DNA sequence: TGTGCCAGCAGCTCACTGACAGACCGCCAACCCCTCCACTTT. The encoded protein is CASSSLTDRQPLHF.

The chain has TRBV6-6 and TRBJ2-5; D might be TRBD2 (6 bases). Germline-derived CDR1 and CDR2 are MNHNY and SVGAGI (reference sequence). Between the trimmed V and J ends, which lost 0 bases and 1 base, there was a span of 15 bases. The CDR3 has 17 amino acids. The CDR3, as DNA: TGTGCCAGCAGTTACTCGAACCTAGCGTATGTCCAAGAGACCCAGTACTTC. Protein sequence: CASSYSNLAYVQETQYF.

This clonotype was seen ten or more times. The gene calls are TRBV20-1 and TRBJ2-2; a weak D match, TRBD2 (5 bases). Germline CDR1 is DFQATT and CDR2 is SNEGSKA (reference sequence). This CDR3 comprises 18 residues. V was shortened by 2 bases and J by 3 bases, with 22 bases between the two germline ends. CDR3 sequence reads: CSARTPQPPSSHTGELFF. CDR3 nucleotide sequence: TGCAGTGCTAGAACTCCGCAGCCCCCTAGCTCCCACACCGGGGAGCTGTTTTTT.

This clonotype was counted between two and nine times. The chain links TRBV7-6 to TRBJ1-6; 7 bases agree with TRBD1. Losses at the gene ends were 2 bases for V and 7 bases for J; bases not matched to a gene: 5. Germline V lookup: CDR1 SGHVS, CDR2 FNYEAQ. The CDR3 consists of 15 residues. This CDR3 is CASSLHRGGNSPLHF. The CDR3, as DNA: TGTGCCAGCAGCTTACACAGGGGAGGAAATTCACCCCTCCACTTT.

This clonotype was seen ten or more times. The chain combines TRBV5-1 with TRBJ2-7; D unresolved. The CDR3 extends over 15 amino acids. Germline V CDR1 and CDR2: SGHRS, YFSETQ. V lost 3 bases and J 2 bases, leaving 15 bases between the germline ends. This CDR3 reads CASSYRAGEAYEQYF. The DNA of the CDR3 is TGCGCCAGCAGCTACCGGGCCGGTGAAGCCTACGAGCAGTACTTC.

V gene TRBV7-2 combines with J gene TRBJ2-7; D remains ambiguous. The V end lost 5 bases, the J end lost 2 bases, and 13 bases lay between the germline ends. This CDR3 is built from 14 residues. Germline V gene sequence: CDR1 SGHTA, CDR2 FQGNSA. CDR3 protein: CASSPGPGAYEQYF. CDR3 DNA sequence: TGTGCCAGCAGCCCTGGACCGGGCGCCTACGAGCAGTACTTC.

The chain is built from TRBV7-9 and TRBJ2-3; 10 bases fit TRBD1. The CDR3 is 13 amino acids. The J segment lost 10 bases and the V segment lost 1 base, leaving 2 bases of the junction unmatched. Germline CDR1 is SEHNR and CDR2 is FQNEAQ (reference sequence). The CDR3 is CASSLDGTGAQYF. The CDR3, as DNA: TGTGCCAGCAGCTTAGATGGGACAGGGGCGCAGTATTTT.

This chain uses TRBV7-2 with TRBJ2-2; D gene unclear. The CDR3 is made up of 15 amino acids. Looked up from germline, CDR1 is SGHTA and CDR2 is FQGNSA. V was trimmed by 3 bases and J by 5 bases, leaving 13 bases between them. CDR3 sequence reads: CASSLGIELTGELFF. In nucleotides, the CDR3 is TGTGCCAGCAGCTTGGGGATCGAGTTAACCGGGGAGCTGTTTTTT.

There are many counts of this clonotype. The J gene is TRBJ1-6, the V gene TRBV4-1; 10 bases match TRBD1. Per the germline V gene, CDR1 is MGHRA and CDR2 is YSYEKL. The CDR3 is made up of 17 amino acids. Losses at the gene ends were 4 bases for V and 12 bases for J; bases not matched to a gene: 15. The DNA of the CDR3 is TGCGCCAGCAGCCCCACCACCCAGGGACAGGGGAGGGGACCCCTCCACTTT. Encoded protein: CASSPTTQGQGRGPLHF.

This clonotype came up a few times. J is TRBJ1-4 and V is TRBV14; D unresolved. The germline V and J ends were trimmed by 0 bases and 6 bases, with 14 bases remaining between them. The CDR3 sequence is 16 residues long. Germline V CDR1 and CDR2: SGHDN, FVKESK. In DNA, the CDR3 is TGTGCCAGCAGCCAAGATCCCTACCTTGGCCATGAAAAACTGTTTTTT. This translates into CASSQDPYLGHEKLFF.

This chain uses TRBV10-3 with TRBJ1-5; TRBD1 matches 8 bases. The CDR3 sequence is 14 residues long. CDR1 is ENHRY and CDR2 is SYGVKD in the germline V gene. Unmatched junction bases numbered 10, after V lost 10 bases and J lost 5 bases. This CDR3 is CATRTGSGDQPQHF. DNA for the CDR3: TGTGCCACGAGGACAGGGAGCGGGGATCAGCCCCAGCATTTT.

Many counts were recorded for this clonotype. This chain links TRBV20-1 with TRBJ2-1; D is possibly TRBD1 (5 bases). The CDR3 contains 17 residues. Germline assignment: CDR1 DFQATT and CDR2 SNEGSKA (reference sequence). V was shortened by 3 bases and J by 4 bases, with 22 bases between the two germline ends. CDR3 loop: CSASGLVGAGRYNEQFF. In DNA form, the CDR3 reads TGCAGTGCTAGCGGGTTGGTGGGCGCAGGGCGTTACAATGAGCAGTTCTTC.

The chain couples TRBV24-1 to TRBJ2-1; D not certain. The CDR3 runs 14 residues. Trimming took off 3 bases at V and 7 bases at J, with 12 bases between the two ends. Germline-derived CDR1 and CDR2 are KGHDR and SFDVKD. The CDR3 DNA reads TGTGCCACCAGTGATCCTTCCGGGCTGAATGAGCAGTTCTTC. Translated: CATSDPSGLNEQFF.

This clonotype was seen a few times. The J gene is TRBJ1-2, the V gene TRBV7-9; a weak D match, TRBD1 (6 bases). CDR1 and CDR2 from the germline V gene are SEHNR and FQNEAQ (reference sequence). Trimming took 1 base from V and 4 from J, leaving 10 bases between them. CDR3 size: 14 residues. The DNA of the CDR3 is TGTGCCAGCAGCTTAGAGGGGGTCTCCTATGGCTACACCTTC. Translation: CASSLEGVSYGYTF.

This clonotype has ten or more counts. The chain is built from TRBV24-1 and TRBJ2-3; D perhaps matches TRBD1 (7 bases). CDR3 length equals 17 residues. Per the germline V gene, CDR1 is KGHDR and CDR2 is SFDVKD. V dropped 7 bases and J dropped 6 bases, with 25 bases sitting between them. CDR3 amino acids: CATRGGSVREPRDTQYF. DNA of the CDR3: TGTGCCACCAGAGGGGGCTCCGTCCGGGAGCCCAGGGATACGCAGTATTTT.

The CDR3, as DNA: TGTGCCAGCAGTGATTTTGGACAGAGCCTCCAAGAGACCCAGTACTTC. Protein sequence: CASSDFGQSLQETQYF. The rearrangement joins TRBV25-1 to TRBJ2-5; D possibly corresponds to TRBD1 (6 bases). Germline CDR1 and CDR2: MGHDK and SYGVNS. The CDR3 is 16 amino acids. With 3 bases removed from V and 1 base from J, the gap between germline ends came to 15 bases.

This clonotype showed up just a few times. The chain carries TRBV7-9 and TRBJ2-1; D not resolved. Trimming left V 7 bases short and J 5 bases short, with 15 bases between. Germline CDR1 SEHNR, CDR2 FQNEAQ (reference sequence). This CDR3 has 14 amino acids. The CDR3 DNA is TGTGCCAGCACCCGTCTTACTGCAGACAATGAGCAGTTCTTC. Translation: CASTRLTADNEQFF.

The chain combines TRBV15 with TRBJ2-1, with TRBD2 matching 8 bases. Per germline, CDR1 LNHNV and CDR2 YYDKDF (reference sequence). This CDR3 spans 15 amino acids. V shed 8 bases and J 8 bases; nucleotides not matched to a gene: 14. This CDR3 is CATAWVGGGQDEQFF. The CDR3 nucleotides are TGTGCCACCGCCTGGGTAGGCGGGGGGCAGGATGAGCAGTTCTTC.

The chain employs TRBV2 and TRBJ2-2; 9 nucleotides align to TRBD2. The germline CDR1 and CDR2 sequences are SNHLY and FYNNEI. Trimming cost V 4 bases and J 7 bases; bases outside gene matches: 10. The CDR3 sequence is 16 residues long. This CDR3 reads CASSGIAGVEGGELFF. CDR3 bases: TGTGCCAGCAGTGGCATAGCGGGAGTCGAAGGCGGGGAGCTGTTTTTT.

This clonotype was seen a handful of times. V gene TRBV12-3 or TRBV12-4 combines with J gene TRBJ1-1; 7 nucleotides align to TRBD1. Unmatched junction bases numbered 8, after V lost 6 bases and J lost 4 bases. The CDR3 runs 14 residues. The CDR3 bases are TGTGCCAGCAGAAAACAGGGGTTTGGCACTGAAGCTTTCTTT. It encodes CASRKQGFGTEAFF.

This CDR3 reads CASRPGTSLRGEQFF. DNA for the CDR3: TGTGCCAGCAGGCCTGGGACTAGCCTACGGGGTGAGCAGTTCTTC. The chain uses TRBV6-2 or TRBV6-3 and TRBJ2-1; 9 nucleotides match TRBD2. V gave up 6 bases and J gave up 9 bases; unmatched junction bases: 12. This CDR3 region has 15 residues. Germline loops: CDR1 MNHEY, CDR2 SVGEGT.

The CDR3: CSVPELNEQFF. DNA for the CDR3: TGCAGCGTCCCGGAGCTCAATGAGCAGTTCTTC. The V call is TRBV29-1, the J call TRBJ2-1, with no clear D. Between the trimmed V and J ends, which lost 6 bases and 6 bases, there was a span of 9 bases. Germline CDR1 and CDR2: SQVTM and ANQGSEA. The CDR3 spans 11 residues.

The V gene is TRBV12-3 or TRBV12-4, the J gene TRBJ1-2; TRBD1 matches at 9 bases. Trimming took 6 bases from V and 4 from J; bases not matched to a gene: 3. The CDR3 runs 13 residues. CDR3 nucleotides: TGTGCCAGCAGGGCGGGACAGGGCTATGGCTACACCTTC. This sequence encodes CASRAGQGYGYTF.

This chain uses TRBV6-2 or TRBV6-3 with TRBJ1-2, with D maybe TRBD1 (6 bases). The length of the CDR3 is 13 residues. V gave up 7 bases and J gave up 4 bases, with 13 bases separating them. Germline V gene sequence: CDR1 MNHEY, CDR2 SVGEGT. CDR3 nucleotides: TGTGCCAGCAACCTGGACAGAGGCTATGGCTACACCTTC. Its translation: CASNLDRGYGYTF.